This T cell receptor beta chain originates from a study of cytomegalovirus exposure and HLA in healthy donors. From germline, CDR1 is SGHDN and CDR2 FVKESK. V gave up 4 bases and J gave up 4 bases, with 14 bases separating them. CDR3 length equals 15 residues. This PCR relied on a set of 60 Vbeta primers and 13 Jbeta primers. Repertoires were generated with immunoSEQ multiplex PCR, while TCRdb's copy carries only in-frame clones and drops some. The sample lists approximately 100,000 clones, around 77% seen once, with approximately 9.9% in the top ten. The sequenced sample was PBMCs. The receptor was isolated from a man in his forties in good health and CMV-seropositive. This sequence joins TRBV14 and TRBJ2-1; TRBD1 might be the D (6 bases). CDR3 region: CASSRRGHGYNEQFF. For the CDR3, the DNA is TGTGCCAGCAGCCGCCGGGGACACGGATACAATGAGCAGTTCTTC.